This TCR beta chain was recovered during a study of graft-versus-host responses after intestinal transplantation (dated by TCRdb to the early 2020s). At the level of the whole study: The transplants that recipients got were multivisceral, liver-intestinal, or isolated intestinal. All recipients received anti-thymocyte globulin induction followed by maintenance tacrolimus and steroids for 3 to 4 years. To identify alloreactive clones, pre-transplant mixed lymphocyte reaction products were sequenced and then compared with unstimulated pre-transplant donor and recipient T cells. Instead of going to the commercial service, samples from a few later patients were sequenced in-house on an Illumina MiSeq and processed with MiXCR. Donor T cell macrochimerism was defined as a peak of at least 4% donor T cells among recipient peripheral blood mononuclear cells. The cohort enrolled about two dozen intestinal transplant recipients including one retransplant, and a few patients lacking pretransplant specimens were excluded. Bulk TCR-beta CDR3 sequencing was used to track graft-versus-host and host-versus-graft alloreactive T cell clones in the graft, circulation and bone marrow after intestinal transplantation.

The library relied on the immunoSEQ multiplex PCR assay. For most patients, genomic DNA was isolated using the Qiagen DNeasy Blood and Tissue Kit and was shipped frozen to Adaptive Biotechnologies for TCR sequencing. High-throughput TCR-beta CDR3 sequencing of genomic DNA from most patients was performed by Adaptive Biotechnologies. On the authors' methods: TCR sequencing data were retrieved from Adaptive's ImmunoSEQ software for 18 patients, whereas three other patients were processed with MiXCR and VDJtools. To correct CD4 versus CD8 sorting errors, any sequence found in both subsets at a frequency ratio below 5:1 was removed. Because the origin of CDR3 nucleotide sequences shared between donor and recipient could not be assigned, those sequences were removed. To count as alloreactive, a clone needed at least 2-fold expansion over unstimulated cells and a minimum CFSE-low frequency of 0.002% (template counts) or 0.001% (read counts). Clones detected in sequenced pre-transplant spleen, lymph node, or MLR CFSE-low populations of the donor or recipient were defined as mappable. The cumulative frequency of alloreactive clones was calculated as a percentage of all sequences, weighted by copy number. TCRdb stores this immuneACCESS table with in-frame sequences only. Part of the clones is absent; in the studies checked, under half of the shortfall reflects unresolved V genes, and no reason is known for the rest. V and J calls and clone size follow that table, whereas D and trimming were derived from the DNA. The sample has 90,000 to 150,000 clones on record, 90% to 95% of them singletons. Together, the top ten hold 0.095% to 0.15% of the sample.

The investigation overall reported the following: The conclusions were limited by the relatively low number and heterogeneity of the intestinal transplant patients. GvH clones were detected in recipient bone marrow, and some of these GvH clones were observed earlier in ileal mucosa or blood, consistent with an intestinal mucosal origin. Early after transplant, peak levels of circulating GvH clones were associated with declines in HvG clones. High GvH to HvG T cell clonal ratios were observed in the allografts of patients with donor T cell macrochimerism.

In its sample, this clone was seen once. No antigen is known for it. One base away there is no much larger clone; base qualities are not given. The time point label, as the study defines it: cells obtained before transplantation from donor or recipient. CD3+CD4+ and CD3+CD8+ populations were FACS-sorted from unstimulated pre-transplant donor and recipient cells taken from spleen or lymph nodes. The sequencing used unstimulated CD4+ T cells sorted from spleen or lymph node cells, collected before intestinal transplant. This receptor was taken from a human donor who received an intestinal transplant.

The CDR3 region has the sequence CASSRQASNYGYTF. The base sequence is TGTGCCAGCAGCAGACAGGCCTCTAACTATGGCTACACCTTC. The sequence is built from TRBV6-1 and TRBJ1-2; TRBD1 could be the D gene, as 6 bases match. From the cysteine through the phenylalanine, the CDR3 covers 14 amino acids. The CDR3 DNA has 42 bases and is translated from base 1. Deletion took 6 bases off V and 0 bases off J, with a span of 11 bases between the germline ends. The germline V gene sets CDR1 to MNHNS and CDR2 to SASEGT.